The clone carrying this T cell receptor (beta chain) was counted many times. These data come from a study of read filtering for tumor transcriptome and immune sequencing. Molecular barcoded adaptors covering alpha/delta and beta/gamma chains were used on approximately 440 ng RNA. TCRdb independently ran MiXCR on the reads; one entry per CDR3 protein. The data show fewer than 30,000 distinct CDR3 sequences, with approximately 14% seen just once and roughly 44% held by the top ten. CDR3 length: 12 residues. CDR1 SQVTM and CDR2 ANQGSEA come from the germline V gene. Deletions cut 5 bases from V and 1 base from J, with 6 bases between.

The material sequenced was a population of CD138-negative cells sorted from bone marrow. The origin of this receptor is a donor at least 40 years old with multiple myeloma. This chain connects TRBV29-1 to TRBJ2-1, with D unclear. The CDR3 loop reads CSVPRSYNEQFF. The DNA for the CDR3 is TGCAGCGTTCCGCGTTCCTACAATGAGCAGTTCTTC.